These T cell receptor beta chains were read from a single sample in a study of blood T cells in healthy people across ages. TCRdb itself ran the 5' RACE reads through MiXCR, one entry per CDR3 protein. The sample records about 970,000 distinct CDR3 sequences, about 51% being singletons. Sequencing was carried out using blood. Source of these receptors: a woman aged 60-75 years in good health. Both conserved end residues are part of each CDR3. D genes are given only for firm matches. Clone size is given for some rows only: seen once, a few or many times, or a class if the clone is expanded.

-	-	TRBV20-1	TRBJ1-2	CSARPPGSYTF	TGCAGTGCCCGCCCCCCGGGGAGCTACACCTTC
-	-	TRBV5-1	TRBJ2-2	CASSPGIRDTGELFF	TGCGCCAGCAGCCCGGGGATCAGGGACACCGGGGAGCTGTTTTTT
TRBD2	once	TRBV27	TRBJ2-7	CASSLRRERAYEQYF	TGTGCCAGCAGTTTAAGGCGGGAGAGGGCCTACGAGCAGTACTTC
TRBD1	-	TRBV30	TRBJ2-5	CAWSWGTGNQETQYF	TGTGCCTGGAGTTGGGGGACAGGGAACCAAGAGACCCAGTACTTC
-	-	TRBV7-2	TRBJ2-5	CASSLGGTLGPQYF	TGTGCCAGCAGCCTAGGAGGGACCTTAGGTCCCCAGTACTTC
-	-	TRBV4-2	TRBJ2-1	CASSQDGGGELSEQFF	TGTGCCAGCAGCCAAGATGGGGGGGGCGAGTTGAGTGAGCAGTTCTTC
-	few	TRBV7-9	TRBJ2-5	CASPWETQYF	TGTGCCAGCCCTTGGGAGACCCAGTACTTC
TRBD1	few	TRBV2	TRBJ1-2	CASSTGTGGSGYTF	TGTGCCAGCAGTACCGGGACAGGGGGTAGCGGCTACACCTTC
-	-	TRBV28	TRBJ2-7	CASRNPGTVYEQYF	TGTGCCAGCAGAAACCCCGGGACGGTCTACGAGCAGTACTTC
-	many	TRBV7-8	TRBJ2-3	CASSPLDTQYF	TGTGCCAGCAGCCCACTAGATACGCAGTATTTT
TRBD1	-	TRBV29-1	TRBJ2-7	CGGGLTGSEQYF	TGCGGCGGAGGATTGACAGGGTCCGAGCAGTACTTC
-	-	TRBV7-2	TRBJ1-5	CASSTNRDQPQHF	TGTGCCAGCAGCACCAACAGGGATCAGCCCCAGCATTTT
-	-	TRBV7-2	TRBJ2-6	CASSPWGTGANVLTF	TGTGCCAGCAGCCCCTGGGGAACTGGGGCCAACGTCCTGACTTTC
-	few	TRBV18	TRBJ2-5	CASLSSETQYF	TGTGCCAGCTTGAGTAGTGAGACCCAGTACTTC
-	-	TRBV6-6	TRBJ2-7	CASSYLGFEQYF	TGTGCCAGCAGTTACTTAGGTTTCGAGCAGTACTTC
-	few	TRBV20-1	TRBJ2-3	CSALSRGRTDTQYF	TGCAGTGCTCTATCCCGGGGACGCACAGATACGCAGTATTTT
-	few	TRBV9	TRBJ2-7	CASSVGGPGYEQYF	TGTGCCAGCAGCGTCGGAGGGCCGGGGTACGAGCAGTACTTC
-	-	TRBV15	TRBJ1-5	CATSRPNQPQHF	TGTGCCACCAGCAGGCCCAATCAGCCCCAGCATTTT
-	many	TRBV28	TRBJ2-7	CASRGAHSSYEQYF	TGTGCCAGCAGGGGGGCCCACTCTTCCTACGAGCAGTACTTC
-	-	TRBV12-3/TRBV12-4	TRBJ2-7	CASSLSGLGFSYEQYF	TGTGCCAGCAGTTTGTCCGGGCTGGGCTTCTCCTACGAGCAGTACTTC
-	-	TRBV5-1	TRBJ2-1	CASSSPSTSNEQFF	TGCGCCAGCAGCTCCCCCTCAACTAGTAATGAGCAGTTCTTC
TRBD2	-	TRBV11-2	TRBJ2-7	CASSTRRREPYTYEQYF	TGTGCCAGCAGCACTAGGAGGCGGGAGCCATATACCTACGAGCAGTACTTC
-	-	TRBV3-1	TRBJ1-5	CASSPRGVGVGQPQHF	TGTGCCAGCAGCCCTCGGGGGGTTGGCGTCGGTCAGCCCCAGCATTTT
TRBD2	-	TRBV6-5	TRBJ2-3	CASSLALSGSGDTQYF	TGTGCCAGCTCCCTTGCCTTAAGCGGGAGTGGAGATACGCAGTATTTT
-	-	TRBV2	TRBJ2-4	CASSEAPRGRDIQYF	TGTGCCAGCAGTGAAGCGCCTAGGGGTAGGGACATTCAGTACTTC
-	-	TRBV3-1	TRBJ2-7	CASSQIYIEAYEQYF	TGTGCCAGCAGCCAAATCTACATTGAGGCCTACGAGCAGTACTTC
TRBD1	-	TRBV28	TRBJ1-2	CASSWDATGGYGYTF	TGTGCCAGCAGTTGGGATGCGACAGGGGGCTATGGCTACACCTTC
-	-	TRBV7-2	TRBJ2-1	CASSLGGSGGNEQFF	TGTGCCAGCAGCTTAGGAGGGAGTGGTGGGAATGAGCAGTTCTTC
-	-	TRBV29-1	TRBJ1-1	CSGQQANTEAFF	TGCAGCGGTCAACAGGCGAACACTGAAGCTTTCTTT
-	few	TRBV10-3	TRBJ2-7	CAISVLGGSYEQYF	TGTGCCATCAGCGTTCTGGGCGGCTCCTACGAGCAGTACTTC
-	few	TRBV20-1	TRBJ2-3	CSARTAQTDTQYF	TGCAGTGCAAGGACTGCGCAAACAGATACGCAGTATTTT
TRBD2	-	TRBV20-1	TRBJ2-1	CSADGTSDNEQFF	TGCAGTGCTGATGGGACTAGCGACAATGAGCAGTTCTTC
-	-	TRBV5-1	TRBJ2-1	CASSLDGLGRGGEQFF	TGCGCCAGCAGCTTGGACGGACTAGGCCGAGGGGGTGAGCAGTTCTTC
-	-	TRBV2	TRBJ2-6	CASTGDRLSGANVLTF	TGTGCCAGCACCGGAGACCGCCTCTCTGGGGCCAACGTCCTGACTTTC
-	-	TRBV20-1	TRBJ2-5	CSARDHTGAGEQYF	TGCAGTGCTAGAGATCATACAGGAGCCGGGGAGCAGTACTTC
-	-	TRBV29-1	TRBJ1-5	CSAGGRNQPQHF	TGCAGCGCGGGGGGTCGGAATCAGCCCCAGCATTTT
-	-	TRBV20-1	TRBJ2-1	CSASEAYNEQFF	TGCAGTGCTAGTGAGGCCTACAATGAGCAGTTCTTC
-	-	TRBV28	TRBJ2-7	CASRNSELYGQYF	TGTGCCAGCCGGAACAGCGAACTCTACGGGCAGTACTTC
-	once	TRBV28	TRBJ2-1	CASTRGGGSYNEQVF	TGTGCCAGCACCCGAGGGGGAGGTTCCTACAATGAGCAGGTCTTC
TRBD1	-	TRBV18	TRBJ2-7	CASSSSGTGGIHEQYF	TGTGCCAGCTCAAGTTCCGGGACAGGGGGCATCCACGAGCAGTACTTC
-	many	TRBV29-1	TRBJ2-7	CSVEGAGRTYEQYF	TGCAGCGTTGAGGGGGCAGGTCGAACCTACGAGCAGTACTTC
-	few	TRBV5-1	TRBJ2-7	CASSPWDEQYF	TGCGCCAGCAGCCCCTGGGACGAGCAGTACTTC
-	-	TRBV7-2	TRBJ2-7	CASSSWIGYEQYF	TGTGCCAGCAGCTCTTGGATTGGGTACGAGCAGTACTTC
-	few	TRBV7-2	TRBJ1-2	CASSSSRDYGYTF	TGTGCCAGCAGCTCATCCCGGGACTATGGCTACACCTTC
-	-	TRBV19	TRBJ2-2	CASSILANTGELFF	TGTGCCAGTAGTATTCTGGCGAACACCGGGGAGCTGTTTTTT
TRBD2	-	TRBV4-2	TRBJ2-7	CASSSSGGSYNEQYF	TGTGCCAGCAGCTCTAGCGGGGGCTCCTACAATGAGCAGTACTTC
TRBD1	-	TRBV10-3	TRBJ2-4	CAVRDRGSGEQYF	TGTGCCGTCCGGGACAGGGGTTCGGGGGAGCAGTACTTC
TRBD2	-	TRBV6-5	TRBJ2-5	CASSYSISSGSFQETQYF	TGTGCCAGCAGTTACTCGATTTCTAGCGGGAGTTTCCAAGAGACCCAGTACTTC